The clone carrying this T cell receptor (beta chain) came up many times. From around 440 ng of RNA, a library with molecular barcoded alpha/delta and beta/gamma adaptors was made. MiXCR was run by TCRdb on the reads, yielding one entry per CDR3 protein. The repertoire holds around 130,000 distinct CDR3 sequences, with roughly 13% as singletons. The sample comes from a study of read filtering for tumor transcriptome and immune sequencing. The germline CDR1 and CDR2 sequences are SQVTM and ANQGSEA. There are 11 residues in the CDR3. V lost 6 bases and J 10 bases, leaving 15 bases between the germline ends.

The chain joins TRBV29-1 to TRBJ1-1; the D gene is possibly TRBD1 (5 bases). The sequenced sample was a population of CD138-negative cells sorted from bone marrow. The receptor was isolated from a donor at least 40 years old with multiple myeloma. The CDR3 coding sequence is TGCAGCGTCGCCCGAGGGGCCCGAGCTTTCTTT. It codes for CSVARGARAFF.